This TCR beta chain was recovered during a study of identical twins. General observations from the study: Out-of-frame alpha sequences that twins shared showed excess low generation probability.

V lost 7 bases to trimming and J lost 6 bases; unmatched junction nucleotides: 11. The CDR3 has 16 residues. Germline loops: CDR1 ENHRY, CDR2 SYGVKD. Comments on this clonotype: Its antigen is undetermined.

Each CDR3 protein gets one entry after TCRdb re-called the 5' RACE reads with MiXCR. The sample contains 400,000 to 650,000 distinct CDR3 sequences, less than 25% of which appear only once. These data were likewise used in another study, on T cells expressing NK-cell markers.

The V gene is TRBV10-3, the J gene TRBJ2-3; 12 bases line up with TRBD2. The sample taken for sequencing was CD4+ T cells sorted from blood. The TCR comes from a woman between 18 and 29 years old in good health. The CDR3 reads CAIKERASGRADTQYF. Here the CDR3 DNA reads TGTGCCATCAAGGAGCGGGCTAGCGGGAGGGCGGATACGCAGTATTTT.